These 15 T cell receptor beta chains originate from one sample sequenced in a study of blood T cells in healthy people across ages. Then a second PCR, running roughly 6 to 11 cycles, was carried out with a sample-barcoded 5' primer and a J-beta primer mix. TCRdb ran MiXCR on the 5' RACE reads and lists one entry per CDR3 protein. The table records about a million distinct CDR3 sequences, approximately 38% of them present only once. The sample comprised blood. The receptors come from a man in his late teens or twenties in good health.

This clonotype was counted between two and nine times. V is TRBV20-1 and J is TRBJ1-5; D unresolved. Per germline, CDR1 DFQATT and CDR2 SNEGSKA (reference sequence). This CDR3 region has 14 residues. The V end was cut by 0 bases, the J end by 1 base, with 7 bases between. In DNA, the CDR3 is TGCAGTGCTAGAGACAGTAGGAGCAATCAGCCCCAGCATTTT. Translating gives CSARDSRSNQPQHF.

The table lists this clonotype with a few counts. The chain carries TRBV12-3 or TRBV12-4 and TRBJ2-3; TRBD2 matches at 7 bases. With 3 bases clipped from V and 0 bases from J, the junction kept 6 bases outside the gene matches. The CDR3 loop spans 16 amino acids. CDR3 coding DNA: TGTGCCAGCAGTTTTTCTAGCGGCTTTAGCACAGATACGCAGTATTTT. This encodes CASSFSSGFSTDTQYF.

The V call is TRBV29-1, the J call TRBJ1-2; D unclear. The CDR3 covers 12 residues. CDR1 SQVTM and CDR2 ANQGSEA come from the germline V gene. Deletions cut 6 bases from V and 8 bases from J, with 16 bases between. CDR3 DNA: TGCAGCGTACGAGGAGATTTCGGGGGCTACACCTTC. It codes for CSVRGDFGGYTF.

This clonotype was observed a few times. The chain is built from TRBV9 and TRBJ2-7; 7 bases are shared with TRBD2. Germline loops: CDR1 SGDLS, CDR2 YYNGEE. This CDR3 is built from 14 residues. J gave up 4 bases and V 0 bases, and 4 bases lay outside the gene matches. The CDR3 reads CASSVDLGGYEQYF. DNA of the CDR3: TGTGCCAGCAGCGTAGATCTGGGAGGGTACGAGCAGTACTTC.

J is TRBJ2-3 and V is TRBV10-3; D is possibly TRBD1 (6 bases). V shed 10 bases and J shed 0 bases, with 20 bases lying between them. The germline gives CDR1 ENHRY, CDR2 SYGVKD. The CDR3 covers 16 residues. CDR3 loop: CATDEFGRGSTDTQYF. The CDR3 DNA reads as TGTGCCACCGACGAATTTGGCAGGGGTAGCACAGATACGCAGTATTTT.

The chain carries TRBV2 and TRBJ1-4; 8 bases are a match to TRBD1. Trimming at V came to 7 bases and at J to 7 bases, leaving 8 bases not matched to a gene. CDR1 is SNHLY and CDR2 is FYNNEI in the germline V gene. CDR3 size: 14 residues. CDR3 in amino acids: CASTQGAIREKLFF. CDR3 nucleotides: TGTGCCAGCACCCAGGGGGCGATTCGTGAAAAACTGTTTTTT.

This clonotype was seen a few times. J is TRBJ2-2 and V is TRBV2, with TRBD1 matching over 8 bases. Germline V CDR1 and CDR2: SNHLY, FYNNEI. Trimming at V came to 2 bases and at J to 6 bases, leaving 2 bases not matched to a gene. The length of the CDR3 is 14 residues. The CDR3 DNA reads TGTGCCAGCAGTGAAAACAGGGGGGCCGGGGAGCTGTTTTTT. Protein product: CASSENRGAGELFF.

Concerning this clonotype itself: One junction end does not reproduce the germline sequence, and a read error may be involved. The chain employs TRBV7-8 and TRBJ2-1; D is undetermined. Germline-derived CDR1 and CDR2 are SGHVS and FQNEAQ. The CDR3 extends over 13 amino acids. The CDR3, as DNA: TGTGCCAGCAGCGTAGCCAAGGTCTATGAGCAGTTCTTC. This gives the protein CASSVAKVYEQFF.

This clonotype was seen a few times. The junction departs from the called germline gene at one end, perhaps through a read error. The chain links TRBV24-1 to TRBJ2-1, with D tentatively TRBD1 (6 bases). This CDR3 contains 16 residues. The germline gives CDR1 KGHDR, CDR2 SFDVKD. CDR3 DNA: TGTGCTACCAGCCAAGGGGGAAAGGGATCCTACAATGAGCAGTTCTTC. This gives the protein CATSQGGKGSYNEQFF.

The chain recombines TRBV7-3 with TRBJ2-3; maybe TRBD2 (6 bases). V was cut by 1 base and J by 1 base, with 18 bases left in between. CDR3 size: 18 residues. Germline V gene data show CDR1 as SGHTA and CDR2 as FQGTGA. The CDR3 DNA reads as TGTGCCAGCAGCTTAAATCCCCATGGCGGGGCGCGCACAGATACGCAGTATTTT. Its translation is CASSLNPHGGARTDTQYF.

The rearrangement uses TRBV5-1 and TRBJ1-2; 9 bases match TRBD1. The V gene end was trimmed by 2 bases and the J gene end by 8 bases; junction bases not matched to a gene: 16. Germline lookup yields CDR1 SGHRS and CDR2 YFSETQ. CDR3 length: 17 residues. The CDR3 bases are TGCGCCAGCAGCTTTGTCCCGGGACAGGGCGAGGAAGGGGGCTACACCTTC. This encodes CASSFVPGQGEEGGYTF.

This clonotype has only a few counts. This chain joins TRBV5-1 and TRBJ1-1; no clear D gene. Germline lookup yields CDR1 SGHRS and CDR2 YFSETQ. V lost 4 bases and J lost 4, with 11 bases in between. This CDR3 region has 13 residues. The CDR3: CASSKAEGTEAFF. For the CDR3, the DNA is TGCGCCAGCAGCAAAGCGGAGGGCACTGAAGCTTTCTTT.

As to this clonotype: The junction departs from germline at one end; a sequencing error may be responsible. The rearrangement uses TRBV7-8 and TRBJ1-5; D unclear. CDR1 SGHVS and CDR2 FQNEAQ come from the germline V gene. The CDR3 covers 15 residues. The CDR3 DNA reads TGTGCCAGCAGCTTAGACGGTTTTAGCGATCAGCCCCAGCATTTT. Translating it yields CASSLDGFSDQPQHF.

The rearrangement uses TRBV6-4 and TRBJ2-3; TRBD2 aligns across 8 bases. Germline-derived CDR1 and CDR2 are MRHNA and SNTAGT. V gave up 3 bases and J gave up 1 base; unmatched junction bases: 3. This CDR3 has 15 residues. CDR3 sequence: CASSETTSGTDTQYF. The CDR3 DNA reads as TGTGCCAGCAGTGAAACGACTAGCGGCACAGATACGCAGTATTTT.

This clonotype was counted between two and nine times. The CDR3, as DNA: TGCAGTGCTACTCAGGGCAGGGGTACTCAGCCCCAGCATTTT. Amino acid sequence: CSATQGRGTQPQHF. The chain uses TRBV20-1 and TRBJ1-5; tentatively, D is TRBD1 (6 bases). Germline assignment: CDR1 DFQATT and CDR2 SNEGSKA (reference sequence). The CDR3 consists of 14 residues. V lost 4 bases, J lost 6 bases, and 16 bases lay in between.